The rows below give T cell receptor beta chains drawn from one sample of a study of regulatory T cells in long-lasting Graves disease. Each CDR3 protein is one row after TCRdb ran MiXCR on the multiplex PCR reads. Here the sample spans approximately 350,000 distinct CDR3 sequences, roughly 16% being singletons. These data also featured in a second study, about T cells in Graves' hyperthyroidism and ophthalmopathy.

The sequences come from peripheral blood mononuclear cells (PBMCs), collected at new diagnosis, from a patient treated with antithyroid drugs. The source of these receptors is a woman aged 18-35 years with Graves disease. The CDR3 runs from the conserved cysteine through the conserved F or W. Fields, in order: J gene, clone size, V gene, D gene, CDR3 DNA, CDR3 protein. The D gene is left open where the match is weak. Some rows have no size entry. The others give once, few or many, or a class for an expanded clone.

TRBJ2-1 many TRBV6-2/TRBV6-3 TRBD1 TGTGCCAGCAGGGTATACAGGGGCCCATCCTACAATGAGCAGTTCTTC CASRVYRGPSYNEQFF
TRBJ2-2 - TRBV5-1 TRBD2 TGCGCCAGCAGCTTGCGTGGAACTAGCGGGGGGGCGCACACCGAGGAGCTGTTTTTT CASSLRGTSGGAHTEELFF
TRBJ1-1 few TRBV7-9 TRBD1 TGTGCCAGCAACCCGGCAGGGGGCACTGAAGCTTTCTTT CASNPAGGTEAFF
TRBJ2-7 - TRBV11-3 TRBD2 TGTGCCAGCAGCCTACCCGCAGGACTAGCGGCCAACTACGAGCAGTACTTC CASSLPAGLAANYEQYF
TRBJ1-5 - TRBV27 - TGTGCCAGCAGTTGGGTGGGTCAGCCCCAGCATTTT CASSWVGQPQHF
TRBJ1-2 many TRBV12-3/TRBV12-4 TRBD1 TGTGCCAGCGGGAGACAGGGGGCAAGCATCTATGGCTACACCTTC CASGRQGASIYGYTF
TRBJ1-3 - TRBV7-8 - TGTGCCAGCAGCTCAGCGACGCTAGCGGCATACTCTGGAAACACCATATATTTT CASSSATLAAYSGNTIYF
TRBJ2-1 - TRBV11-2 TRBD2 TGTGCCAGCAGCCCCTCACTAGCGGGGGGCAATGAGCAGTTCTTC CASSPSLAGGNEQFF
TRBJ2-3 few TRBV7-3 - TGTGCCAGCAGCTGGAGCCCGTTTCCAGATACGCAGTATTTT CASSWSPFPDTQYF
TRBJ2-3 - TRBV20-1 - TGCAGTGCTAGTGGGGGGAGGCACTCTTCGAGGACAGATACGCAGTATTTT CSASGGRHSSRTDTQYF
TRBJ2-7 many TRBV20-1 - TGCAGTGCTAGACCCTCCAGCGACCGCTACGAGCAGTACTTC CSARPSSDRYEQYF
TRBJ2-3 many TRBV11-3 - TGTGCCAGCAGCTTGGCCGGAAACACAGATACGCAGTATTTT CASSLAGNTDTQYF
TRBJ1-2 few TRBV7-9 TRBD1 TGTGCCAGCAGCGTTCAGGGGGCTGGCTATGGCTACACCTTC CASSVQGAGYGYTF
TRBJ2-5 many TRBV2 TRBD2 TGTGCCAGCAGTCCTAGGACTAGCCCAGAGACCCAGTACTTC CASSPRTSPETQYF
TRBJ1-2 many TRBV2 TRBD1 TGTGCCAGTTCAGGGGGCGATGGCTACACCTTC CASSGGDGYTF
TRBJ2-5 few TRBV6-1 - TGTGCCAGCAGTCGTTCCGGGACTTCAGAGACCCAGTACTTC CASSRSGTSETQYF
TRBJ2-2 few TRBV11-3 - TGTGCCAGCAGCACAAGCGGCGGACTCCCGAACACCGGGGAGCTGTTTTTT CASSTSGGLPNTGELFF
TRBJ2-1 few TRBV5-1 - TGCGCCAGCAGCTTGGTGTCGAACTCCTACAATGAGCAGTTCTTC CASSLVSNSYNEQFF
TRBJ2-7 many TRBV20-1 - TGCAGTGCCCGTGAGGGACCGCAGCCGTACTTC CSAREGPQPYF
TRBJ2-1 many TRBV6-1 - TGTGCCAGCAGTGAAACAATTAGGGTCAGCAATGAGCAGTTCTTC CASSETIRVSNEQFF
TRBJ1-3 - TRBV7-2 - TGTGCCAGCAGTTCCACGGGACAAAACACAAACACCATATATTTT CASSSTGQNTNTIYF
TRBJ2-1 many TRBV5-1 TRBD1 TGCGCCAGCAGCTTTAGGCCAGGGGGTTACTACAATGAGCAGTTCTTC CASSFRPGGYYNEQFF
TRBJ2-1 few TRBV5-4 TRBD1 TGTGCCAGCAGTTCCCGCCGGACAGGGCCTGACAATGAGCAGTTCTTC CASSSRRTGPDNEQFF
TRBJ2-3 many TRBV30 TRBD1 TGTGCCCTGGAGGCAGGGGGATGGGATACGCAGTATTTT CALEAGGWDTQYF
TRBJ2-1 few TRBV29-1 TRBD1 TGCAGCGCACACCCAATGCCGGGACAGGGATCCAATGAGCAGTTCTTC CSAHPMPGQGSNEQFF
TRBJ2-1 many TRBV30 - TGTGCCTGGAGTACACAGGGTGGCTCCTACAATGAGCAGTTCTTC CAWSTQGGSYNEQFF
TRBJ2-7 few TRBV2 - TGTGCCAGCAGTCTCAATTACGGGAGCTCCTACGAGCAGTACTTC CASSLNYGSSYEQYF
TRBJ1-5 - TRBV19 - TGTGCCAGTAGTATAGATGGCGGTCGGAATCAGCCCCAGCATTTT CASSIDGGRNQPQHF
TRBJ2-5 many TRBV28 - TGTGCCATCACAGGGCGGGAGACCCAGTACTTC CAITGRETQYF
TRBJ2-3 many TRBV13 - TGTGCCAGCAGCCCCCGACTGGGGTCCGATACGCAGTATTTT CASSPRLGSDTQYF
TRBJ1-2 many TRBV18 - TGTGCCAGCTCACCTAGGGCAGGGTTCGGCTACACCTTC CASSPRAGFGYTF
TRBJ2-7 many TRBV12-3/TRBV12-4 - TGTGCCAGCAGGGGGAGGGGGCCTAAGAACGAGCAGTACTTC CASRGRGPKNEQYF
TRBJ1-5 many TRBV3-1 - TGTGCCAGCAGCCCATCCCTAAGAGGTCAGCCCCAGCATTTT CASSPSLRGQPQHF
TRBJ2-7 - TRBV5-6 - TGTGCCAGCAGCTTGCCGTACGGAGCCTACGAGCAGTACTTC CASSLPYGAYEQYF
TRBJ2-2 few TRBV19 TRBD1 TGTGCCAGTAGTAGGGGACAGGGAGTCAACACCGGGGAGCTGTTTTTT CASSRGQGVNTGELFF
TRBJ2-3 many TRBV24-1 TRBD2 TGTGCCACCAGAGGCGGGGGGCCCACAGATACGCAGTATTTT CATRGGGPTDTQYF
TRBJ1-2 once TRBV24-1 - TGTGCCACCAGTGAGCCTACAGGGTCAGGCCCTTATGGCTACACCTTC CATSEPTGSGPYGYTF
TRBJ1-1 - TRBV5-5 - TGTGCCAGCAGCTTTTCGTACGGAGACAGACTCATGAACACTGAAGCTTTCTTT CASSFSYGDRLMNTEAFF
TRBJ1-5 - TRBV7-2 TRBD1 TGTGCCAGCAGCCAACAGGGGGCTGGGTATAGCAATCAGCCCCAGCATTTT CASSQQGAGYSNQPQHF
TRBJ2-1 many TRBV6-2/TRBV6-3 TRBD2 TGTGCCAGCAGCAGGCCTCCTCTAGCGGGAGTTTACTACAATGAGCAGTTCTTC CASSRPPLAGVYYNEQFF
TRBJ1-3 many TRBV6-5 - TGTGCCAGCAGTTACTCCGGATACCCCAGGGCGGGGGGAAACACCATATATTTT CASSYSGYPRAGGNTIYF
TRBJ1-2 - TRBV29-1 - TGCAGCGTTGAAGAAGGGACGGACCGGTATGGCTACACCTTC CSVEEGTDRYGYTF
TRBJ2-5 many TRBV3-1 TRBD2 TGTGCCAGCAGCCAAGGATCTAGCGGAGGCCAAGAGACCCAGTACTTC CASSQGSSGGQETQYF
TRBJ1-1 many TRBV30 TRBD1 TGTGCCTGGGACAGGGACACTGAAGCTTTCTTT CAWDRDTEAFF
TRBJ2-7 - TRBV29-1 - TGCAGCGTGGCCTCCGGGACACTCTACGAGCAGTACTTC CSVASGTLYEQYF
TRBJ2-4 many TRBV12-3/TRBV12-4 - TGTGCCAGCAGTACTTCATTCCAGCCTGGCCTAGCCAAAAACATTCAGTACTTC CASSTSFQPGLAKNIQYF